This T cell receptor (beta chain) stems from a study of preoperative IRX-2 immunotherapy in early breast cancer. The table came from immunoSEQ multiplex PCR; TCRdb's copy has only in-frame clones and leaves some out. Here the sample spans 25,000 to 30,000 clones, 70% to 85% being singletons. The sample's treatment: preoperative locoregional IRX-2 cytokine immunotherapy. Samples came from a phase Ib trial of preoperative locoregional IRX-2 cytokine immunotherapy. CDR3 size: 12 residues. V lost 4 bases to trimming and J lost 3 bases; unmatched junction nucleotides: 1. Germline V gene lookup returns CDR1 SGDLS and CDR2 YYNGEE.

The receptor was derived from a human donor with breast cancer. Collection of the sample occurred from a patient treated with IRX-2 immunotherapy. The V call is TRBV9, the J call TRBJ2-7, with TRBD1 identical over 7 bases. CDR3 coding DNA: TGTGCCAGCAGCTGGGACAGCTACGAGCAGTACTTC. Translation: CASSWDSYEQYF.